The 5 T cell receptor beta chains given below trace back to one sample, sequenced in a study of cytomegalovirus exposure and HLA in healthy donors. The PCR was carried out with 60 Vbeta primers and 13 Jbeta primers. TCRdb's table, derived via immunoSEQ multiplex PCR, lists solely in-frame clones and lacks some. The table records some 82,000 clones, about four fifths of them present only once. Sequenced material: PBMCs. The receptors derive from a woman in her forties or fifties in good health and CMV-seronegative.

The V call is TRBV10-3, the J call TRBJ2-3; a weak D match, TRBD2 (6 bases). CDR3 length: 16 amino acids. Trimming removed 2 bases at V and 3 bases at J, with 15 bases between. Germline V lookup: CDR1 ENHRY, CDR2 SYGVKD. The CDR3 nucleotides read TGTGCCATCAGTGAGGCGGCTAGCGTTGGTACAGATACGCAGTATTTT. It translates to CAISEAASVGTDTQYF.

The chain uses TRBV9 and TRBJ2-7; 7 bases fit TRBD2. V lost 0 bases and J lost 4; bases outside the gene matches: 7. CDR3 length: 15 amino acids. Germline CDR1 is SGDLS and CDR2 is YYNGEE. The CDR3 loop reads CASSVAAGDVYEQYF. CDR3 DNA: TGTGCCAGCAGCGTAGCTGCGGGAGACGTGTACGAGCAGTACTTC.

The chain carries TRBV10-3 and TRBJ2-6; TRBD1 aligns across 9 bases. Germline loops: CDR1 ENHRY, CDR2 SYGVKD. V was pared by 10 bases and J by 4 bases, with 17 bases of the junction left unmatched. The CDR3 loop spans 18 amino acids. In DNA, the CDR3 is TGTGCCAAGGGACAGGGTATAATCGTAGTGGTCGGGGCCAACGTCCTGACTTTC. The encoded protein is CAKGQGIIVVVGANVLTF.

Here the CDR3 DNA reads TGCAGCGTGGCGGGAGGGCCGGGTTACAATGAGCAGTTCTTC. It encodes CSVAGGPGYNEQFF. This sequence joins TRBV29-1 and TRBJ2-1, with TRBD2 identical over 9 bases. The junction had 7 bases not matched to a gene; V was cut back by 6 bases and J by 4 bases. CDR1 is SQVTM, CDR2 ANQGSEA, per germline. The CDR3 is 14 residues long.

Comment on this clone: A read error may account for a junction end that differs from germline. Other DNA sequences in this sample translate to the same CDR3. The chain links TRBV4-1 to TRBJ2-2; D remains unclear. This CDR3 has 14 residues. CDR1 is MGHRA, CDR2 YSYEKL, per germline. The chain's CDR3 is CASSQVGQANELFF. As DNA, the CDR3 is TGCGCCAGCAGCCAAGTTGGCCAAGCGAATGAGCTGTTCTTT.